A selection of T cell receptor beta chains follows, all from one sample in a study of blood T cell repertoires in COVID-19. Repertoires were generated with immunoSEQ multiplex PCR, while TCRdb's copy carries only in-frame clones and drops some. Of 200,000 to 250,000 clones in the sample, under 90% are singletons; the top ten hold about 3.2%. Sequenced input: PBMCs or T cells enriched from blood (not recorded which). The receptors originated from a woman aged 60 to 75 who had recovered from COVID-19. Both conserved end residues are part of each CDR3. Each record gives: V gene, clone size, J gene, D gene, CDR3 protein, CDR3 DNA. D genes are given only for firm matches. Only part of the rows carry a size: once, few, many, or a class if the clone is expanded.

TRBV6-5	-	TRBJ1-1	-	CASSYSYRETEAFF	TGTGCCAGCAGTTACTCCTACAGGGAAACTGAAGCTTTCTTT
TRBV20-1	-	TRBJ2-4	-	CSAGGRNIQYF	TGCAGTGCCGGAGGGAGGAACATTCAGTACTTC
TRBV5-1	-	TRBJ1-3	-	CASSSAPGASGNTIYF	TGCGCCAGCAGCTCAGCCCCAGGGGCAAGTGGAAACACCATATATTTT
TRBV6-5	-	TRBJ1-6	TRBD1	CASGADRGSNSPLHF	TGTGCCAGCGGAGCCGACAGGGGATCTAATTCACCCCTCCACTTT
TRBV18	-	TRBJ1-5	TRBD1	CASSPYNRGGQPQHF	TGTGCCAGCTCACCATATAACAGGGGCGGTCAGCCCCAGCATTTT
TRBV4-1	-	TRBJ1-1	-	CASRPILRGTEAFF	TGCGCCAGCAGACCGATCCTGCGGGGGACTGAAGCTTTCTTT
TRBV11-2	-	TRBJ1-2	TRBD1	CASSLRTGGLDGYTF	TGTGCCAGCAGCTTAAGGACAGGGGGTCTGGATGGCTACACCTTC
TRBV5-8	-	TRBJ2-5	TRBD1	CASSQSGQGVRETQYF	TGTGCCAGCAGCCAGTCCGGACAGGGGGTCCGGGAGACCCAGTACTTC
TRBV7-2	many	TRBJ2-7	TRBD2	CASSLGGLAGASYEQYF	TGTGCCAGCAGCTTAGGGGGGCTAGCGGGGGCATCCTACGAGCAGTACTTC
TRBV5-1	few	TRBJ2-6	-	CASSLVEAGANVLTF	TGCGCCAGCAGCTTGGTTGAGGCTGGGGCCAACGTCCTGACTTTC
TRBV5-6	few	TRBJ2-2	-	CASSRPLTANTGELFF	TGTGCCAGCAGCCGACCCCTGACAGCGAACACCGGGGAGCTGTTTTTT
TRBV3-1/TRBV3-2	-	TRBJ2-7	-	CASSPGTYEQYF	TGTGCCAGCAGCCCAGGTACCTACGAGCAGTACTTC
TRBV5-1	-	TRBJ2-7	TRBD2	CASSLGVTSGVSSYEQYF	TGCGCCAGCAGCTTGGGGGTGACTAGCGGGGTGAGCTCCTACGAGCAGTACTTC